The present T cell receptor beta chain was sequenced within a study of beta chain features in type 1 diabetes. Notes on this clone: What it binds is unknown.

Overall study findings and caveats: Among type 1 diabetes patients, VDJ junctions had fewer insertions and more deletions. TCRB CDR3 length was moderately but significantly reduced in all four CD4+ subsets of Type 1 diabetes patients. A greater similarity of naive, central memory and Treg TCRB repertoires was seen among patients than among healthy donors.

Expressed TCRB transcripts got sequenced, as all isolated RNA was reverse transcribed. Measured with immunoSEQ multiplex PCR; TCRdb has only the in-frame clones, and not every one. This sample has 280,000 or so clones, with approximately 15% found just once. V lost 7 bases and J lost 1, with 5 bases in between. CDR1 MGHDK and CDR2 SYGVNS come from the germline V gene. The CDR3 length is 13 residues. The chain is built from TRBV25-1 and TRBJ2-6; D is unclear. This TCR was sampled from a man between 18 and 29 years old with type 1 diabetes. The sequenced material came from naive CD4+ T cells from blood. This CDR3 reads CASTESGANVLTF. The CDR3 DNA reads as TGTGCCAGCACGGAGTCTGGGGCCAACGTCCTGACTTTC.